Presented here are 8 T cell receptor beta chains from one specimen sequenced in a study of CD8 T cells in Susac syndrome. RNA in amounts of about 0.45 to 1 ug was reverse transcribed with random hexamers. TCRdb reanalysed the immunoSEQ multiplex PCR reads using MiXCR and keeps one entry per CDR3 protein. The sample holds 95,000 or so distinct CDR3 sequences, 80% to 95% seen once. Input material: CD8+ T cells from PBMCs. Receptors were obtained from a human donor in good health.

The V gene is TRBV14, the J gene TRBJ2-3; the D call may be TRBD1 or TRBD2 (5 bases each). V lost 1 base and J 2 bases, leaving 10 bases between the germline ends. The CDR3 has 15 residues. CDR1 is SGHDN and CDR2 is FVKESK in the germline V gene. In DNA form, the CDR3 reads TGTGCCAGCAGCCAAGGGGGGACCCTCACAGATACGCAGTATTTT. It is translated as CASSQGGTLTDTQYF.

V is TRBV30 and J is TRBJ1-2; D unclear. Germline lookup yields CDR1 GTSNPN and CDR2 SVGIG (reference sequence). The CDR3 has 17 residues. Trimming took off 0 bases at V and 4 bases at J, with 21 bases between the two ends. The CDR3: CAWSVHEPTSKLYGYTF. In DNA, the CDR3 is TGTGCCTGGAGTGTACACGAACCCACCTCGAAACTCTATGGCTACACCTTC.

This clonotype is a singleton in its sample. The gene calls are TRBV12-3 or TRBV12-4 and TRBJ2-7; the D gene could be TRBD1 or TRBD2 (6 bases each). The V end was cut by 6 bases, the J end by 5 bases, with 11 bases between. The CDR3 has 12 amino acids. The CDR3 bases are TGTGCCAGCAGCCAAGGGGGGAACGAGCAGTACTTC. Its protein product is CASSQGGNEQYF.

This clonotype occurred once. The V and J genes are TRBV7-9 and TRBJ2-4, with D uncertain. The CDR3 sequence is 15 residues long. V lost 3 bases to trimming and J lost 7 bases, with 16 bases between them. Germline V lookup: CDR1 SEHNR, CDR2 FQNEAQ (reference sequence). The CDR3 here is CASSFPEKPGNIQYF. Written as DNA, the CDR3 is TGTGCCAGCAGCTTCCCCGAGAAGCCTGGGAACATTCAGTACTTC.

V gene TRBV28 combines with J gene TRBJ2-3; 8 bases map to TRBD2. This CDR3 comprises 13 residues. J lost 14 bases, V lost 6 bases, and 13 bases had no gene match. The germline gives CDR1 MDHEN, CDR2 SYDVKM. The CDR3 loop is CASSQRGGGHRYF. As DNA, the CDR3 is TGTGCCAGCAGCCAAAGGGGCGGGGGGCATCGGTATTTT. The full variable domain, rest sourced from reference TRBV28 and TRBJ2-3, is DVKVTQSSRYLVKRTGEKVFLECVQDMDHENMFWYRQDPGLGLRLIYFSYDVKMKEKGDIPEGYSVSREKKERFSLILESASTNQTSMYLCASSQRGGGHRYFGPGTRLTVL.

CDR3 region: CASSHGSGELFF. CDR3 in DNA: TGCGCCAGCAGCCATGGTTCCGGGGAGCTGTTTTTT. The rearrangement uses TRBV4-1 and TRBJ2-2; D is unresolved. Germline-derived CDR1 and CDR2 are MGHRA and YSYEKL. There are 12 residues in the CDR3. Trimming removed 3 bases at V and 6 bases at J, with 5 bases between.

The chain combines TRBV6-6 with TRBJ2-3; 8 bases are a match to TRBD2. Trimming at V came to 4 bases and at J to 1 base, leaving 4 bases not matched to a gene. Germline CDR1 reads MNHNY; CDR2 reads SVGAGI (reference sequence). This CDR3 has 15 amino acids. In nucleotides, the CDR3 is TGTGCCAGCAGTTCGGGTAGCGGGGGCACAGATACGCAGTATTTT. Translating gives CASSSGSGGTDTQYF.

The chain couples TRBV6-6 to TRBJ2-7; TRBD1 matches 11 bases. This CDR3 is built from 14 residues. Trimming at V came to 2 bases and at J to 6 bases, leaving 3 bases not matched to a gene. Germline V gives CDR1 MNHNY, CDR2 SVGAGI (reference sequence). CDR3 coding DNA: TGTGCCAGCAGTTACGGGGGGACAGGGGGCGAGCAGTACTTC. Encoded protein: CASSYGGTGGEQYF.